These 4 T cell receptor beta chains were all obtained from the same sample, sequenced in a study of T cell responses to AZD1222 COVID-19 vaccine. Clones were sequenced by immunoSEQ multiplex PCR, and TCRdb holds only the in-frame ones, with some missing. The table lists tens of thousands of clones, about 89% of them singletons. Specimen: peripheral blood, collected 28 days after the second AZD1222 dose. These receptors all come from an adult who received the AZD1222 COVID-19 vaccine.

DNA of the CDR3: TGCGCCAGCAGCCTGGCCGGGACAGGGAGGACTGAAGCTTTCTTT. This sequence encodes CASSLAGTGRTEAFF. The chain uses TRBV5-1 and TRBJ1-1; TRBD1 agrees at 9 bases. Trimming took 4 bases from V and 5 from J; bases not matched to a gene: 9. Germline assignment: CDR1 SGHRS and CDR2 YFSETQ. This CDR3 is built from 15 residues.

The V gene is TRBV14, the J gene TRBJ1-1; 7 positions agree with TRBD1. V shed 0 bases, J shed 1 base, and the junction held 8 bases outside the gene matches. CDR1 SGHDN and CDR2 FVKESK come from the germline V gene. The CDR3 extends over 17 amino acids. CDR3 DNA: TGTGCCAGCAGCCAAGAGGAGGCCTCAGGGGGGAACACTGAAGCTTTCTTT. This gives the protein CASSQEEASGGNTEAFF.

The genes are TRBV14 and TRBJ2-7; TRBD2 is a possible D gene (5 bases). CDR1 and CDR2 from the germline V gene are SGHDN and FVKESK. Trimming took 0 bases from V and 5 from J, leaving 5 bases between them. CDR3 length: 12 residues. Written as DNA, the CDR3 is TGTGCCAGCAGCCAAGACGGGAACGAGCAGTACTTC. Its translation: CASSQDGNEQYF.

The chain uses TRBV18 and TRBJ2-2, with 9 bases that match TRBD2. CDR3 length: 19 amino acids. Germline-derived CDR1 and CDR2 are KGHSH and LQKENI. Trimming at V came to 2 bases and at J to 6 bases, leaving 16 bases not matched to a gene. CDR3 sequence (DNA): TGTGCCAGCTCACCATATGAGCCCTATAGCGGGAGACCCCCCGGGGAGCTGTTTTTT. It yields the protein CASSPYEPYSGRPPGELFF.